This T cell receptor (beta chain) was sequenced in a study of shared clonotypes between healthy human individuals (dated by TCRdb to 2020 to 2021). A note on the overall study: A couple of women and a few men aged 18 to 49 years were included in the cohort. Between about 0.9 and 9 billion PBMCs per donor were obtained by leukapheresis. For each donor, CD4 naive and CD4 memory were each run on three plates, CD8 naive on two plates, and CD8 memory on one plate. The study deeply sequenced blood TCR repertoires of several healthy adults to estimate repertoire size and the extent of clonotype sharing between individuals. Libraries were prepared and TCR repertoires were sequenced by different laboratories using diverse techniques, in order to increase sequencing depth and limit assay-specific biases.

The paper as a whole reports these results and caveats: Higher generation probabilities were observed for clonotypes shared by all four sorted-subset donors than for non-shared clonotypes. Because the study included a small number of donors, the genetic and exposure-history diversity represented was limited. Based on pairwise subsampling, the degree of clonotype sharing among donors was expected to be affected by sequencing depth. Roughly 5.2% of naive CD4, 3% to 3.5% of naive CD8, about 2.5% of memory CD4, and approximately 0.39% of memory CD8 clonotypes were shared across several donors. Even with the large sequencing depth, rarefaction of the sorted-subset datasets indicated that sequencing was incomplete. Estimated clonotype richness was generally larger for naive than for memory subsets. Only blood was sampled, and tissue TCR repertoires likely differ from those in blood.

Donors were healthy HIV-negative adults with no recently reported acute infections or vaccinations. All donors were Caucasian adults living in Nashville, Tennessee, USA. Magnetic negative selection was used to enrich CD4+ T cells, after which naive cells were positively selected on CD45RA and the negative fraction became the memory subset. Blood was collected by leukapheresis, and PBMCs were isolated by Ficoll-Histopaque density gradient centrifugation and then cryopreserved in liquid nitrogen vapor phase. Analytical flow cytometry was used to check the purity and quantity of each magnetically sorted T cell population. Genomic DNA was isolated from each sorted fraction and quantified by UV absorbance on a Nanodrop 2000c. Using the deep immunoSEQ assay, multiplex PCR amplified TCR CDR3 regions from genomic DNA. For each cell subset, the extracted genomic DNA was distributed evenly across all wells of several immunoSEQ 96-well plates, and each plate served as one replicate. For sorted subsets, each replicate PCR was loaded with about 0.2 ug genomic DNA, equivalent to 30,000 to 35,000 T cell genomes. Purified libraries were quantified with a Qubit 3.0 fluorometer, sized on a Bioanalyzer 2100, and re-quantified with the KAPA Library Quantification kit. A separate single-read 150-cycle Illumina NextSeq 550 flow cell was used to sequence each immunoSEQ 96-well plate. The paper's processing steps were these. Because the immunoSEQ output held only junctional sequences and lacked quality scores, the filtering could not match the filtering applied to full-length reads. To assign V/J genes and CDR3, sequences were annotated against IMGT germline references using PyIR, a Python wrapper for IgBLAST v1.9. Any read was removed if the V/J assignment was weak (E-value above 1e-6), the CDR3 was missing, or the read contained stop codons, out-of-frame junctions, or ambiguous translated residues. A V3J clonotype was defined by an identical inferred V gene, J gene, and CDR3 amino acid sequence. Percentage overlap between repertoires was computed as shared unique clonotypes divided by the size of the smaller repertoire. Richness of each repertoire was evaluated using RTK rarefaction, the Chao1 estimator, and Recon v2.1 estimates of unobserved clonotypes. Generation probabilities for all TCRbeta clonotypes obtained by the gDNA method from several donors were computed using OLGA. TCRdb mirrors the immuneACCESS table, restricted to in-frame sequences. Some clones are absent from its copies; in checked studies, under half trace to an unresolved V gene, and the reason for the others is unknown. V and J calls and clone size are given by that table; D and trimming were obtained from the DNA. Counted in this sample were about 600,000 clones; around 97% of them appeared once. 0.057% of the sample is in the top ten clones.

Points on this clone: Which antigen it targets is not known. Base qualities were left out, and no much larger clone turns up one base away.

The CDR3, cysteine through phenylalanine, is 14 amino acids long. The CDR3 DNA has 42 bases and is translated from base 1. The germline V gene (reference sequence) gives CDR1 as LNHNV and CDR2 as YYDKDF. Trimming costs V 2 bases and J 2 bases, and their ends lie 10 bases apart. This TCR was recovered from a woman aged 25 to 39 in good health. The sequencing sample was made of naive CD4+ T cells sorted from blood. The sample's cell subset or site label, decoded: CD45RA+ positively selected. The rearranged chain carries TRBV15 and TRBJ2-7; the D gene is perhaps TRBD1, from 6 matching bases. The CDR3 is CATSRKGVAYEQYF. The nucleotide sequence is given as TGTGCCACCAGCAGAAAGGGGGTAGCCTACGAGCAGTACTTC.